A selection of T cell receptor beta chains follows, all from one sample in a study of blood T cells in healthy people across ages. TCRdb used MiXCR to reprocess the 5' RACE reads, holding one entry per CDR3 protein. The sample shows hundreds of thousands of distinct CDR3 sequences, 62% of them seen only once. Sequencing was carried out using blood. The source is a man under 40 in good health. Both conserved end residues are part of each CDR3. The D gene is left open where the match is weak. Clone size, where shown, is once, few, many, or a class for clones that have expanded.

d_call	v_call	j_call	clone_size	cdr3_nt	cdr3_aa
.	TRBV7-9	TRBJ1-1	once	TGTGCCAGCAGCTACGCCCAGGAGGAAGCTTTCTTT	CASSYAQEEAFF
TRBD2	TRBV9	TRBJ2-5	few	TGTGCCAGCAGCGTAGGTTGGGGGGGGGAGACCCAGTACTTC	CASSVGWGGETQYF
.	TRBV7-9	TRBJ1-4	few	TGTGCCAGCAGCTTAGTTAGCAGACCGAATGAAAAACTGTTTTTT	CASSLVSRPNEKLFF
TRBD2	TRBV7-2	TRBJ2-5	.	TGTGCCAGCTCCCAGACTAGCCTAGAGACCCAGTACTTC	CASSQTSLETQYF
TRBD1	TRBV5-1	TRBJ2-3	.	TGCGCCAGCAGCTTGGGACAGGGGCTTATAGATACGCAGTATTTT	CASSLGQGLIDTQYF
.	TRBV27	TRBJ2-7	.	TGTGCCAGCAGTTTGGGACATGTTCCCTGGGAGCAGTACTTC	CASSLGHVPWEQYF
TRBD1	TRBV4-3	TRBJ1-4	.	TGCGCCAGCAGCCCGAAAAGATCCGGACAGGGCCTAAGAAGTGAAAAACTGTTTTTT	CASSPKRSGQGLRSEKLFF
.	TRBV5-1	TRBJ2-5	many	TGTGCCAGCAGCTTGGGGCAGGGGGAGACCCAGTACTTC	CASSLGQGETQYF
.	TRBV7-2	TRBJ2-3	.	TGTGCCAGCAGCTTGGTTGGGGAACCTACGCAGTATTTT	CASSLVGEPTQYF
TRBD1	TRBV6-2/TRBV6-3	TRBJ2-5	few	TGTGCCAGCAGCGGACAGGGGCCAGAGACCCAGTACTTC	CASSGQGPETQYF
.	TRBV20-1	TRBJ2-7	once	TGCAGTGCTAGAACGATTAACTACGAGCAGTACTTC	CSARTINYEQYF
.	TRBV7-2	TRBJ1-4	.	TGTGCCAGCAGCCCCAGGGGCCCAACTAATGAAAAACTGTTTTTT	CASSPRGPTNEKLFF
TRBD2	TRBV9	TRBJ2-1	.	TGTGCCAGCAGCGTCAGCGGCGGGGGGGCCCCAAACAATAAGCAGTTCTTC	CASSVSGGGAPNNKQFF
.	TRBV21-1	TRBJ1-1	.	TGTGCCAGCAGCAAAGGCGGAGGGGGCACTGAAGCTTTCTTT	CASSKGGGGTEAFF
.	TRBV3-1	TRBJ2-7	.	TGTGCCAGCAGCCAAACAACATGGTCCAGCTCCTACGAGCAGTACTTC	CASSQTTWSSSYEQYF
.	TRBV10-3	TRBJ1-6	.	TGTGCCATCAGTGAGAGCACCCCCAATTCACCCCTCCACTTT	CAISESTPNSPLHF
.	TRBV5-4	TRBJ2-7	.	TGTGCCAGCAGCCGCCCTGGACAGCCCATTCATTACGAGCAGTACTTC	CASSRPGQPIHYEQYF
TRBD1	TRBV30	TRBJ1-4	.	TGTGCCTGGACCTCGGACAGGGATAATGAAAAACTGTTTTTT	CAWTSDRDNEKLFF
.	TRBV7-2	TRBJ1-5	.	TGTGCCAGCAGCTTATCGTCAGGGGGCAATCAGCCCCAGCATTTT	CASSLSSGGNQPQHF
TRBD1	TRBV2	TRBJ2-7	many	TGTGCCAGCAGTGAAGCGTCAGGGGGACCCTACGAGCAGTACTTC	CASSEASGGPYEQYF
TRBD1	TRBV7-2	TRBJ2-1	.	TGTGCCAGCAGCCTTAGCGGTGGGGGGACAGGGGGATACAATGAGCAGTTCTTC	CASSLSGGGTGGYNEQFF
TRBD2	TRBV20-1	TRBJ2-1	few	TGCAGTGGTAGCGGGGGCCCGTACTACAATGAGCAGTTCTTC	CSGSGGPYYNEQFF
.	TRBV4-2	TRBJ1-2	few	TGTGCCAGCAGCCAGGAGGAACAGGGTCAACGTGGCTACACCTTC	CASSQEEQGQRGYTF
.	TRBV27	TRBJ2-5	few	TGTGCCAGCAGTTTATACGGGGGATCGGGGACCCAGTACTTC	CASSLYGGSGTQYF
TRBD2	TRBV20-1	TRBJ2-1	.	TGCAGTGCTATACTAGCGGGGGGATTCAATGAGCAGTTCTTC	CSAILAGGFNEQFF
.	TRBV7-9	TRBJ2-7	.	TGTGCCAGCAGCCCATTGGAAGTCCCGTTTCACGAGCAGTACTTC	CASSPLEVPFHEQYF
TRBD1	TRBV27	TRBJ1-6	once	TGTGCCAGCAGTTCCACAGGGGGTTCCTATAATTCACCCCTCCACTTT	CASSSTGGSYNSPLHF
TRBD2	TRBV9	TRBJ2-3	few	TGTGCCAGCAGCGAGGGACTAGCTTTGACAGATACGCAGTATTTT	CASSEGLALTDTQYF
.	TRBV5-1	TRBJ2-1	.	TGCGCCAGCAACGCCAGGGGTATCCCCTACAATGAGCAGTTCTTC	CASNARGIPYNEQFF
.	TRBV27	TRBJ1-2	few	TGTGCCAGCAGTCCAACCCCGACATCGGCCTATGGCTACACCTTC	CASSPTPTSAYGYTF
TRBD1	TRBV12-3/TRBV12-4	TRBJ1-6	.	TGTGCCAGCAGTTCACGACAGGGATATAATTCACCCCTCCACTTT	CASSSRQGYNSPLHF
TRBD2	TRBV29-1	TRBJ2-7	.	TGCAGCGTTGGCGGGGGGCAGCCAACCTACGAGCAGTACTTC	CSVGGGQPTYEQYF
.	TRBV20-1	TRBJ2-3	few	TGCAGTGCTAGAGATCGTAATCCAGATACGCAGTATTTT	CSARDRNPDTQYF
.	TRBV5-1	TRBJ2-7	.	TGCGCCAGCAGCCCTGGGGGCTTGAGCTCCTACGAGCAGTACTTC	CASSPGGLSSYEQYF
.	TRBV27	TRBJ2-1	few	TGTGCCAGCAGTTTATCCATAGTTGGTAACGTGGTGGGATCCTACAATGAGCAGTTCTTC	CASSLSIVGNVVGSYNEQFF
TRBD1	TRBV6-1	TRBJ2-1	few	TGTGCCAGCGTTGGCCGACAGGGCTACAATGAGCAGTTCTTC	CASVGRQGYNEQFF
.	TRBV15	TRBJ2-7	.	TGTGCCACCAGCACAGGGGGGAGCTCCTACGAGCAGTACTTC	CATSTGGSSYEQYF
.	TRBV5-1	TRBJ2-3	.	TGCGCCAGCAGCTTGTCGGCAGGGACTAGCACAGATACGCAGTATTTT	CASSLSAGTSTDTQYF
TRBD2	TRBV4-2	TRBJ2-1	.	TGTGCCAGCAGCCAAGATGGGGCGGGGGGCCGGAGTGAGCAGTTCTTC	CASSQDGAGGRSEQFF
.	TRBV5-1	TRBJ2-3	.	TGCGCCAGCAGCCCCCGAACTGACAGGTATACGCAGTATTTT	CASSPRTDRYTQYF
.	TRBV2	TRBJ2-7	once	TGTGCCAGCCTCCCGAGCACCTCCTACGAGCAGTACTTC	CASLPSTSYEQYF
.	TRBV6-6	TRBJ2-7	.	TGTGCCAGCAGTTACTCGAATCAGGACAGAGCCTACGAGCAGTACTTC	CASSYSNQDRAYEQYF
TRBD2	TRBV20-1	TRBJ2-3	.	TGCAGTGTTCTGACTAGCGGGGGCACAGATACGCAGTATTTT	CSVLTSGGTDTQYF
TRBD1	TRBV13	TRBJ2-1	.	TGTGCCAGCAGCTCGTCCGGGACAGGGCCCTACAATGAGCAGTTCTTC	CASSSSGTGPYNEQFF
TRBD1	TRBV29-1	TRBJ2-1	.	TGCAGCGTTAGGGGACAGGGCAATGAGCAGTTCTTC	CSVRGQGNEQFF
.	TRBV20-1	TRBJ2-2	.	TGCAGTGCTAGACGGGGCTCGCGCACCGGGGAGCTGTTTTTT	CSARRGSRTGELFF
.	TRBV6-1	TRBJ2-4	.	TGTGCCAGCAGTGAACAGGCAGGAAACATTCAGTACTTC	CASSEQAGNIQYF
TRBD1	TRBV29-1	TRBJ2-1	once	TGCAGCGGGGGGACAGGGGGCAATGCGCAGTTCTTC	CSGGTGGNAQFF
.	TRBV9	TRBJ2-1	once	TGTGCCAGCAGCCCCTCCGAGCGGGTAAGCTCCTACAATGAGCAGTTCTTC	CASSPSERVSSYNEQFF
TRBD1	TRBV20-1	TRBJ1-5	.	TGCAGTGCTGGGACAGGGGGCAGGCCCCAGCATTTT	CSAGTGGRPQHF